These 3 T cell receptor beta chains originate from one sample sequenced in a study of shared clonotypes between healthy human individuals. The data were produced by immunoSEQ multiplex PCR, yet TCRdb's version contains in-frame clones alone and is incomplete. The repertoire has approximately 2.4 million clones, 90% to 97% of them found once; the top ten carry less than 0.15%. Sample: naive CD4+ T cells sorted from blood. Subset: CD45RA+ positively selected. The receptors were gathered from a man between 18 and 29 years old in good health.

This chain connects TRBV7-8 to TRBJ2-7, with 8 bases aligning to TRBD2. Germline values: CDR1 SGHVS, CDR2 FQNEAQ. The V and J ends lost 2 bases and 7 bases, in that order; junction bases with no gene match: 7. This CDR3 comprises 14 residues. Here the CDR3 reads CASSLPAGVREQYF. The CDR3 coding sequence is TGTGCCAGCAGCTTACCAGCGGGAGTAAGAGAGCAGTACTTC.

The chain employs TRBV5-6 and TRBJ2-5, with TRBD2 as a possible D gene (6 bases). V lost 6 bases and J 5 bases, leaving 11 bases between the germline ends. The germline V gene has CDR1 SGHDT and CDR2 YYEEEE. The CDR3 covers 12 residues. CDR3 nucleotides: TGTGCCAGCATGCGGGGTTTTGAGACCCAGTACTTC. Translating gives CASMRGFETQYF.

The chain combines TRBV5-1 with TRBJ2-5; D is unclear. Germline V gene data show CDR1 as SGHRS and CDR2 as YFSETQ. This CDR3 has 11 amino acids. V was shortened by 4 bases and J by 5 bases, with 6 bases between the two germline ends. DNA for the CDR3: TGCGCCAGCAGCGAATTGGAGACCCAGTACTTC. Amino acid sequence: CASSELETQYF.